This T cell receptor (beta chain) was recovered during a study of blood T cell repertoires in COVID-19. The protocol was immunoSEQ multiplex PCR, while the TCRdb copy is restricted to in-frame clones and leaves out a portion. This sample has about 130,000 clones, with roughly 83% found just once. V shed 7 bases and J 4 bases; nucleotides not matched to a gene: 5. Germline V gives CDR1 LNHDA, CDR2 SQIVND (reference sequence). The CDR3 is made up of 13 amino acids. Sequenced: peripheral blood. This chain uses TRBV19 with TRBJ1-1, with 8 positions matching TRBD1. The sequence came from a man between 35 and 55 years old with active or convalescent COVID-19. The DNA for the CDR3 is TGTGCCAGTACCGCCACAGGGGGCACTGAAGCTTTCTTT. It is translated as CASTATGGTEAFF.